The 5 T cell receptor beta chains below were found in one sample sequenced in a study of T cell responses to AZD1222 COVID-19 vaccine (dated by TCRdb to the early 2020s). Taken with the paper, the label for time point translates to: baseline before first vaccination. The library came from the immunoSEQ multiplex PCR assay. This immuneACCESS table, as held by TCRdb, lists in-frame sequences with V and J called but not all clones. Of the missing ones, under half trace to an unresolved V gene in checked studies; the others have no known cause. This sample is represented by tens of thousands of clones; around nine tenths of them were singletons. 15% to 20% of the sample is in the top ten clones. The specimen comprised peripheral blood, sampled on day 0 of AZD1222 vaccination. These receptors came from an adult in good health.

The gene calls are TRBV5-4 and TRBJ2-7, with 11 bases identical to TRBD2. This CDR3 is 15 amino acids long. J gave up 0 bases and V 3 bases, and 2 bases lay outside the gene matches. The germline CDR1 and CDR2 sequences are SGHNT and YYREEE (reference sequence). CDR3 DNA sequence: TGTGCCAGCAGCTCTGGGACTAGCGGCTCCTACGAGCAGTACTTC. Its protein product is CASSSGTSGSYEQYF.

The V gene is TRBV6-2 or TRBV6-3, the J gene TRBJ2-3; D is uncertain. Germline CDR1 is MNHEY and CDR2 is SVGEGT. The germline V and J ends were trimmed by 4 bases and 2 bases, with 19 bases remaining between them. The CDR3 runs 17 residues. CDR3: CASSLGTGVGNTDTQYF. CDR3 DNA sequence: TGTGCCAGCAGTTTGGGCACTGGGGTGGGGAACACAGATACGCAGTATTTT.

V is TRBV3-1 (or the pseudogene TRBV3-2) and J is TRBJ1-1; TRBD1 matches at 8 bases. The junction had 3 bases not matched to a gene; V was cut back by 3 bases and J by 3 bases. The CDR3 extends over 14 amino acids. Germline loops: CDR1 LGHDT, CDR2 YNNKEL (reference sequence). The DNA of the CDR3 is TGTGCCAGCAGCCACGAGACAGGGGACACTGAAGCTTTCTTT. Its translation: CASSHETGDTEAFF.

The chain links TRBV4-1 to TRBJ2-3, with D maybe TRBD1 (5 bases). V was trimmed by 0 bases and J by 1 base, leaving 20 bases between them. The germline CDR1 and CDR2 sequences are MGHRA and YSYEKL. The CDR3 consists of 19 residues. In DNA form, the CDR3 reads TGCGCCAGCAGCCAAGATCTTTATAGGGCCACAGGAGGCACAGATACGCAGTATTTT. Amino acids: CASSQDLYRATGGTDTQYF.

The V call is TRBV5-5, the J call TRBJ1-2, with a weak D call TRBD1 (6 bases). V was shortened by 4 bases and J by 0 bases, with 10 bases between the two germline ends. The CDR3 sequence is 14 residues long. CDR1 is SGHKS and CDR2 is YYEKEE in the germline V gene (reference sequence). Here the CDR3 reads CASSAGQANYGYTF. DNA of the CDR3: TGTGCCAGCAGCGCGGGACAAGCTAACTATGGCTACACCTTC. Full variable domain (remainder filled in from reference TRBV5-5 and TRBJ1-2): DAGVTQSPTHLIKTRGQQVTLRCSPISGHKSVSWYQQVLGQGPQFIFQYYEKEERGRGNFPDRFSARQFPNYSSELNVNALLLGDSALYLCASSAGQANYGYTFGSGTRLTVV.